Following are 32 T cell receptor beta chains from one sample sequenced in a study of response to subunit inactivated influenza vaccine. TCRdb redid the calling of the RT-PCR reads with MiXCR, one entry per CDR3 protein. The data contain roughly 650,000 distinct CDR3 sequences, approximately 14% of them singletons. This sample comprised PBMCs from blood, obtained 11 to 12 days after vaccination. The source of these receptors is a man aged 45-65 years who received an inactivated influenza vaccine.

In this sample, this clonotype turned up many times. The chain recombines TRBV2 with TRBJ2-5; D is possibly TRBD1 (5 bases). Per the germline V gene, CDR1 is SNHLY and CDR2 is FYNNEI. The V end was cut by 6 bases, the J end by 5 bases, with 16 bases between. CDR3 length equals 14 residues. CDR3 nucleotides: TGTGCCAGCAGCAGGGTGGGATCTCGGGAGACCCAGTACTTC. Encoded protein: CASSRVGSRETQYF.

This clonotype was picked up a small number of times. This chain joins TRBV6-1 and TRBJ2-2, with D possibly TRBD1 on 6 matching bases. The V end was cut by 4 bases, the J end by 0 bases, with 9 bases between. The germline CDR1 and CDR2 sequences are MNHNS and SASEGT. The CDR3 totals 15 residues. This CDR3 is CASSATGTNTGELFF. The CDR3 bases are TGTGCCAGCAGTGCAACAGGGACGAACACCGGGGAGCTGTTTTTT.

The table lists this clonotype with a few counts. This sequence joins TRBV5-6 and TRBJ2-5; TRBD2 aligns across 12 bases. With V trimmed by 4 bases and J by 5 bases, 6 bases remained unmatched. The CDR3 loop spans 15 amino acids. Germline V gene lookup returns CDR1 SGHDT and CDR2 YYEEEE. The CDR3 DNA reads TGTGCCAGCAGCCGGGGCGGACTAGCGGGGGAGACCCAGTACTTC. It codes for CASSRGGLAGETQYF.

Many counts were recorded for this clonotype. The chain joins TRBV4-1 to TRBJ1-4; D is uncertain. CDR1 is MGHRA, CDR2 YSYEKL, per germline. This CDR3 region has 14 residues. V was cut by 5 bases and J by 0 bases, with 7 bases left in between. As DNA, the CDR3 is TGCGCCAGCAGCAGACAATCAACTAATGAAAAACTGTTTTTT. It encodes CASSRQSTNEKLFF.

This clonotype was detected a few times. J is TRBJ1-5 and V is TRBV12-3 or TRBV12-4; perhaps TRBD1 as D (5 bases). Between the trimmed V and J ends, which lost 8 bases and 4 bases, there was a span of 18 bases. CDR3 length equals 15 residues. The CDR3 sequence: CASRGGELTNQPQHF. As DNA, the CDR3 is TGTGCCAGCCGGGGCGGGGAGTTGACGAATCAGCCCCAGCATTTT.

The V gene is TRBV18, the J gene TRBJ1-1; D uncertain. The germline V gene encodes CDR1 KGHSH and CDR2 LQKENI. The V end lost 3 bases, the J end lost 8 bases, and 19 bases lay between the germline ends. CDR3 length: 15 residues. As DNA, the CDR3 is TGTGCCAGCTCACCTGCTTCCTCAGTTGCACGGGAAGCTTTCTTT. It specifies CASSPASSVAREAFF.

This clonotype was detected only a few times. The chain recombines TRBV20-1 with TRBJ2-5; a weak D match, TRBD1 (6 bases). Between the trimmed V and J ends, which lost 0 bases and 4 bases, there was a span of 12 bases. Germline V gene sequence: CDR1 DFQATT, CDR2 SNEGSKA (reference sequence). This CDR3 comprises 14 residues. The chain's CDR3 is CSARDQGSGETQYF. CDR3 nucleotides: TGCAGTGCTAGAGACCAGGGGAGTGGAGAGACCCAGTACTTC.

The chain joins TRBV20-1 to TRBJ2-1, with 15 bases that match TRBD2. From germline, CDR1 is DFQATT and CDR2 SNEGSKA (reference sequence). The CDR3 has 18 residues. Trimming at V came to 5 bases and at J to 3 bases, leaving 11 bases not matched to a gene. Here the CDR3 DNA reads TGCAGTGCTTACGACGGACTAGCGGGGGGGCCGGGCTACAATGAGCAGTTCTTC. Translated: CSAYDGLAGGPGYNEQFF.

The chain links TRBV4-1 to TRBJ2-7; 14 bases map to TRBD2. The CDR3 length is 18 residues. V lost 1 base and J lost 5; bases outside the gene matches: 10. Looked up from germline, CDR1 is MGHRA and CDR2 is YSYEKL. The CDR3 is CASSQGGTSGGLPNEQYF. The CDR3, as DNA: TGCGCCAGCAGCCAAGGTGGGACTAGCGGGGGCCTACCGAACGAGCAGTACTTC.

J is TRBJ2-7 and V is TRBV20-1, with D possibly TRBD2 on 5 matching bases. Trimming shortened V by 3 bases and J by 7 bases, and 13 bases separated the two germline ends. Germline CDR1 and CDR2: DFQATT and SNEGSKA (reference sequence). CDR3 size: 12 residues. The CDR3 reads CSASVLREEQYF. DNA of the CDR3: TGCAGTGCTAGTGTTCTGAGGGAGGAGCAGTACTTC.

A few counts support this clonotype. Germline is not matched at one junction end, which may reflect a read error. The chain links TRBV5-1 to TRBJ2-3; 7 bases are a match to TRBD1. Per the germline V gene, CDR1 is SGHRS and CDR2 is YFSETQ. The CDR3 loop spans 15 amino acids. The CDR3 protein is CASSLGQLSTDTQYF. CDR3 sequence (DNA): TGTGCCAGCAGCTTGGGACAGCTTAGCACAGATACGCAGTATTTT.

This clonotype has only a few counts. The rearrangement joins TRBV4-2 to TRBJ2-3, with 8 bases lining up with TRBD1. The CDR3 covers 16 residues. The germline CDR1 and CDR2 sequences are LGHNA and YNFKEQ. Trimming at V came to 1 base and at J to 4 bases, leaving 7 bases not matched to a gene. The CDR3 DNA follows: TGTGCCAGCAGCCAAGTCGACAGGGGATCCCCAGATACGCAGTATTTT. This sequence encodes CASSQVDRGSPDTQYF.

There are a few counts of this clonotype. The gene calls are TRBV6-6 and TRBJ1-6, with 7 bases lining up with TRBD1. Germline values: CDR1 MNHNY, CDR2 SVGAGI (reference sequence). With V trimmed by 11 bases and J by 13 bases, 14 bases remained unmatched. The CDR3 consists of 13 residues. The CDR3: CAWVGTASAPLHF. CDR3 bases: TGTGCCTGGGTCGGGACAGCATCTGCCCCCCTCCACTTT.

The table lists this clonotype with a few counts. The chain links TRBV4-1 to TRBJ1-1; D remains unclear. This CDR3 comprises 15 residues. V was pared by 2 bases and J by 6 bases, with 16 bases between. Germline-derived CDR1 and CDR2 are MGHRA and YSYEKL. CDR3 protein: CASSQIGSTSPEAFF. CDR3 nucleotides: TGCGCCAGCAGCCAAATAGGAAGTACCTCCCCTGAAGCTTTCTTT.

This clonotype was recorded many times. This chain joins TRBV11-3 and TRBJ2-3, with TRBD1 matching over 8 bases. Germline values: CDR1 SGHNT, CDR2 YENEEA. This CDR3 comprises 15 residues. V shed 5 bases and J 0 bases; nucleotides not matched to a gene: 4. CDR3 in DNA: TGTGCCAGCAGCCCGACAGGGGTTAGCACAGATACGCAGTATTTT. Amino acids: CASSPTGVSTDTQYF.

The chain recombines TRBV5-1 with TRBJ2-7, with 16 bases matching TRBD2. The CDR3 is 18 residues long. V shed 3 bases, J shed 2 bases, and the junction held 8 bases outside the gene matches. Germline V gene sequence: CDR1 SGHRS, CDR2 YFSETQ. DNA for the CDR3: TGCGCCAGCAGCTCCTCCGGGACTAGCGGGGGGGTACCCTACGAGCAGTACTTC. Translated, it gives CASSSSGTSGGVPYEQYF.

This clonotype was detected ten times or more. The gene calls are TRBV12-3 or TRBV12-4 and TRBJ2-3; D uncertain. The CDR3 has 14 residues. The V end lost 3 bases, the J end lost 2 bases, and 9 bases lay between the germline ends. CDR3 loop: CASSLWADTDTQYF. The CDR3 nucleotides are TGTGCCAGCAGTTTGTGGGCGGACACAGATACGCAGTATTTT.

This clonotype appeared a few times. Here the CDR3 DNA reads TGCGCCAGCAGCTTGGCCACTTACCGGTATGACACCGGGGAGCTGTTTTTT. It is translated as CASSLATYRYDTGELFF. The J gene is TRBJ2-2, the V gene TRBV5-1, with D uncertain. With 0 bases removed from V and 3 bases from J, the gap between germline ends came to 15 bases. In germline, CDR1 is SGHRS, CDR2 YFSETQ. The length of the CDR3 is 17 residues.

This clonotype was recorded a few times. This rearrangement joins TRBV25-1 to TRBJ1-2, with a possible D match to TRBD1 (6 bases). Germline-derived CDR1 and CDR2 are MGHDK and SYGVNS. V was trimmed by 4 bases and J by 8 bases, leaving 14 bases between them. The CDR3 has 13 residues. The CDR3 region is CASSASGGEGYTF. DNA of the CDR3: TGTGCCAGCAGTGCCTCGGGGGGCGAGGGCTACACCTTC.

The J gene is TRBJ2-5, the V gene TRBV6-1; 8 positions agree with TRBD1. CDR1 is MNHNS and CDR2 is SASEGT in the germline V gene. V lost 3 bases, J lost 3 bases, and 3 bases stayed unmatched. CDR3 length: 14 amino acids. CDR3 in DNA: TGTGCCAGCAGTGATACAGGGGGTAAAGAGACCCAGTACTTC. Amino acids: CASSDTGGKETQYF.

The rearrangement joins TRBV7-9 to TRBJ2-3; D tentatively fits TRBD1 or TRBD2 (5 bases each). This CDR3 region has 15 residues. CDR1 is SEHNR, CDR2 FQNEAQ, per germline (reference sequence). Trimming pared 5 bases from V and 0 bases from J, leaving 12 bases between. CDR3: CASSPWGSSTDTQYF. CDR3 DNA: TGTGCCAGCAGCCCATGGGGGTCTAGCACAGATACGCAGTATTTT.

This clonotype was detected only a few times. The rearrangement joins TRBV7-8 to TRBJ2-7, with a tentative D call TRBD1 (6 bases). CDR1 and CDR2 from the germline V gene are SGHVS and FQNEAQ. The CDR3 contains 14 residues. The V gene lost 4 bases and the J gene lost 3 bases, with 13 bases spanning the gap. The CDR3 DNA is TGTGCCAGCAGCTACAACAGGGTACACTACGAGCAGTACTTC. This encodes CASSYNRVHYEQYF.

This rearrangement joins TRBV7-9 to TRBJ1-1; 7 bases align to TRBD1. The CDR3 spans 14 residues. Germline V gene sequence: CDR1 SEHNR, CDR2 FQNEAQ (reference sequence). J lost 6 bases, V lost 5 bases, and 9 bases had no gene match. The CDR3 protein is CASSTTTGYSEAFF. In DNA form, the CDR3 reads TGTGCCAGCAGCACGACGACAGGGTACTCTGAAGCTTTCTTT.

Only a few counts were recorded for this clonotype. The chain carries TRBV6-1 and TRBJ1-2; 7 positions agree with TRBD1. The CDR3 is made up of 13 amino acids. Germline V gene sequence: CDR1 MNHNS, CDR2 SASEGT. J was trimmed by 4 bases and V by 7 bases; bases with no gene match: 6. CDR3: CASIDRDSYGYTF. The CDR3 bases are TGTGCCAGCATTGACCGGGACAGCTATGGCTACACCTTC.

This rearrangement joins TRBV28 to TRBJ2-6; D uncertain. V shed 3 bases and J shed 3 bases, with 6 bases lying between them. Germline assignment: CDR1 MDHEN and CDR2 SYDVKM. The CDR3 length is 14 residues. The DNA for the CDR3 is TGTGCCAGCAGTTTCCCCGGTGGGGCCAACGTCCTGACTTTC. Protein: CASSFPGGANVLTF.

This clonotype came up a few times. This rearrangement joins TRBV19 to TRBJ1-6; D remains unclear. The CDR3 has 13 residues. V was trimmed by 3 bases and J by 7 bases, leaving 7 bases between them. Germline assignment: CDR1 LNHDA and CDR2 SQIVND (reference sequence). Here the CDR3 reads CASSINSNSPLHF. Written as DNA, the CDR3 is TGTGCCAGTAGTATTAATAGCAATTCACCCCTCCACTTT. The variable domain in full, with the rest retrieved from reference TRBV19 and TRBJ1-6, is DGGITQSPKYLFRKEGQNVTLSCEQNLNHDAMYWYRQDPGQGLRLIYYSQIVNDFQKGDIAEGYSVSREKKESFPLTVTSAQKNPTAFYLCASSINSNSPLHFGNGTRLTVT.

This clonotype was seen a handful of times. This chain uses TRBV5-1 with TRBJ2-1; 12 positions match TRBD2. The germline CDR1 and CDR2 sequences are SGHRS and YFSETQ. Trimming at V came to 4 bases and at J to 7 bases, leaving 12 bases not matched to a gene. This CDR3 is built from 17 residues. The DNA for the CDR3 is TGCGCCAGCAGCCAGACCGGACTAGCGGGGTTTTGGAATGAGCAGTTCTTC. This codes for CASSQTGLAGFWNEQFF.

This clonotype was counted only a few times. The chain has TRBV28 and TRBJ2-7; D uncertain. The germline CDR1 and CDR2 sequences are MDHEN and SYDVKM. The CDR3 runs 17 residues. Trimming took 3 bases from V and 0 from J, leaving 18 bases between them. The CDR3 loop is CASSFPLRASSSYEQYF. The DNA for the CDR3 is TGTGCCAGCAGTTTCCCCCTCCGAGCGTCGAGCTCCTACGAGCAGTACTTC.

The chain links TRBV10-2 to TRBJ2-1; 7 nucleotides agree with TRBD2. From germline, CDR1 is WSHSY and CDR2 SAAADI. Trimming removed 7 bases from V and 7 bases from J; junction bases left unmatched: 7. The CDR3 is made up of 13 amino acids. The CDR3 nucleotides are TGCGCCAGCACTGGCGGGAGCAATAATGAGCAGTTCTTC. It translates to CASTGGSNNEQFF.

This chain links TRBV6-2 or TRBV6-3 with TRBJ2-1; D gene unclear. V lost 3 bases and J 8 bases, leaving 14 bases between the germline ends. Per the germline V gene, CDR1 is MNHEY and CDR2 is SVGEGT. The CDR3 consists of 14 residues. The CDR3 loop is CASSYTFLVDEQFF. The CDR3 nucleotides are TGTGCCAGCAGTTATACTTTCCTAGTTGATGAGCAGTTCTTC.

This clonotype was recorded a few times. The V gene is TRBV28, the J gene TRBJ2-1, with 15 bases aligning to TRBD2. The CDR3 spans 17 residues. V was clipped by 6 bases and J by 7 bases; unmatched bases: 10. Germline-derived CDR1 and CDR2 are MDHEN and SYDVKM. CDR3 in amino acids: CASSIWTSGGVINEQFF. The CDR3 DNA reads TGTGCCAGCAGCATTTGGACTAGCGGGGGGGTAATAAATGAGCAGTTCTTC.

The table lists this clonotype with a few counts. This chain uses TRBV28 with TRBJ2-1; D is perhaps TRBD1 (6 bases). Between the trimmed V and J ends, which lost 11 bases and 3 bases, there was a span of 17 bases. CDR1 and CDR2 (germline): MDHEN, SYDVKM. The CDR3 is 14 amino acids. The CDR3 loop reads CAGSPTGYYNEQFF. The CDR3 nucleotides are TGTGCCGGCTCGCCGACAGGTTACTACAATGAGCAGTTCTTC.